This TCR beta chain was identified in a study of shared clonotypes between healthy human individuals. Profiled with immunoSEQ multiplex PCR; TCRdb holds only in-frame clones, not every one. Altogether about 380,000 clones are present, 90% to 98% being singletons, with the ten largest covering 0.32%. The CDR3 consists of 15 residues. The V segment lost 4 bases and the J segment 5 bases; nucleotides outside the gene matches: 12. Germline CDR1 reads SGHNT; CDR2 reads YYREEE (reference sequence). The specimen sequenced was memory CD8+ T cells sorted from blood. Subset of the sample: CD45RO+ cells pooled with CCR7-negative TemRA cells. The chain is built from TRBV5-4 and TRBJ2-7; 7 bases align to TRBD2. This sequence originates from a young man in good health. This CDR3 is CASSDGAGVLNEQYF. CDR3 coding DNA: TGTGCCAGCAGCGACGGGGCGGGAGTCCTCAACGAGCAGTACTTC.